This TCR beta chain was profiled in a study of T cell changes during pregnancy in multiple sclerosis. Sequencing was performed with immunoSEQ multiplex PCR; in TCRdb, only in-frame clones are kept and a portion is missing. Among roughly 41,000 clones listed, nearly 90% were seen once. This clone came up once. V was clipped by 7 bases and J by 5 bases; unmatched bases: 9. There are 14 residues in the CDR3. Germline V lookup: CDR1 MRHNA, CDR2 SNTAGT. The rearrangement links TRBV6-4 to TRBJ2-7; TRBD1 agrees at 9 bases. The origin of this receptor is a female donor with multiple sclerosis, enrolled in a pregnancy study. The specimen was CD4+ T cells from peripheral blood mononuclear cells, collected in the first trimester of pregnancy. The DNA for the CDR3 is TGTGCCAGCACCCCGGGACAGGGAGTAGACGAGCAGTACTTC. Its translation is CASTPGQGVDEQYF.